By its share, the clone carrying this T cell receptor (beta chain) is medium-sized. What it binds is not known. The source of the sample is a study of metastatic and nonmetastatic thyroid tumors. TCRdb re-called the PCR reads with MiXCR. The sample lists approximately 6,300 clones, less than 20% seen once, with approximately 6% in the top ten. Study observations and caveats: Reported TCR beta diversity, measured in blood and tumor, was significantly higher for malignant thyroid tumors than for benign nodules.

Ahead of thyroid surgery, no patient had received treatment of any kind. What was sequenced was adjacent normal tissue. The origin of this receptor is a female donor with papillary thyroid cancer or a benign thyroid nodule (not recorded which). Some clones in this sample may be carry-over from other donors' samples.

Written as DNA, the CDR3 is TGTGCCCGAGAGTTGGGATCCGGCAGGGGTACTGAAGCTTTCTTT. Protein sequence: CARELGSGRGTEAFF. The chain recombines TRBV30 with TRBJ1-1; D is perhaps TRBD1 (6 bases). Trimming took 8 bases from V and 5 from J, leaving 24 bases between them. The germline V gene has CDR1 GTSNPN and CDR2 SVGIG (reference sequence). CDR3 length: 15 amino acids.